The 28 T cell receptor beta chains below were found in one sample sequenced in a study of cytomegalovirus exposure and HLA in healthy donors. PCR primers comprised 60 Vbeta and 13 Jbeta primers. Measured with immunoSEQ multiplex PCR; TCRdb has only the in-frame clones, and not every one. The sample carries about 78,000 clones, 80% recorded once. The material sequenced was PBMCs. These receptors came from a woman aged 45-59 years in good health and CMV-seropositive.

The V call is TRBV7-2, the J call TRBJ2-7; the D gene is possibly TRBD2 (6 bases). This CDR3 is built from 15 residues. V lost 0 bases and J 2 bases, leaving 11 bases between the germline ends. Germline V gene data show CDR1 as SGHTA and CDR2 as FQGNSA. The CDR3 loop is CASSLAGGNTYEQYF. For the CDR3, the DNA is TGTGCCAGCAGCTTAGCAGGCGGGAACACCTACGAGCAGTACTTC.

This chain uses TRBV9 with TRBJ2-2; 10 nucleotides line up with TRBD2. Germline V gene sequence: CDR1 SGDLS, CDR2 YYNGEE. After removal of 3 bases from V and 7 bases from J, the junction contained 6 bases not matched to a gene. The CDR3 totals 15 residues. This CDR3 reads CASSGSGGAGGELFF. The CDR3 DNA reads TGTGCCAGCAGCGGGAGCGGGGGGGCTGGCGGGGAGCTGTTTTTT. The whole variable domain, filled in from reference TRBV9 and TRBJ2-2, reads DSGVTQTPKHLITATGQRVTLRCSPRSGDLSVYWYQQSLDQGLQFLIQYYNGEERAKGNILERFSAQQFPDLHSELNLSSLELGDSALYFCASSGSGGAGGELFFGEGSRLTVL.

This clone appeared once. The chain combines TRBV6-1 with TRBJ1-4; 10 positions agree with TRBD1. V lost 2 bases, J lost 10 bases, and 7 bases stayed unmatched. The CDR3 spans 15 residues. Germline CDR1 reads MNHNS; CDR2 reads SASEGT. The CDR3 nucleotides read TGTGCCAGCAGTGAACTGGGGACAGGGGCGGTAAAACTGTTTTTT. Amino acid sequence: CASSELGTGAVKLFF.

This chain's CDR3 is CAWSPGTAGYTF. In DNA, the CDR3 is TGTGCCTGGAGTCCCGGGACAGCTGGCTACACCTTC. This rearrangement joins TRBV30 to TRBJ1-2; TRBD1 agrees at 7 bases. The CDR3 totals 12 residues. The junction had 4 bases not matched to a gene; V was cut back by 2 bases and J by 7 bases. CDR1 is GTSNPN, CDR2 SVGIG, per germline (reference sequence).

Only one count was recorded for this clone. J is TRBJ2-5 and V is TRBV9; 11 bases align to TRBD2. CDR3 length equals 15 residues. Looked up from germline, CDR1 is SGDLS and CDR2 is YYNGEE. J gave up 4 bases and V 3 bases, and 5 bases lay outside the gene matches. CDR3 nucleotide sequence: TGTGCCAGCAGCGCTTCCCTAGCGGGAGGAGAGACCCAGTACTTC. Protein product: CASSASLAGGETQYF.

The CDR3 reads CATFGTGKYYEQYF. The CDR3 DNA reads TGCGCCACCTTCGGGACAGGGAAGTATTACGAGCAGTACTTC. This chain connects TRBV10-2 to TRBJ2-7, with 9 positions matching TRBD1. The V gene's germline CDR1 is WSHSY and CDR2 SAAADI. The CDR3 contains 14 residues. Germline trimming cut 10 bases from V and 4 bases from J; bases unmatched to any gene: 11.

This chain connects TRBV5-1 to TRBJ1-1; the D gene is possibly TRBD1 (6 bases). This CDR3 has 16 amino acids. V was shortened by 3 bases and J by 3 bases, with 18 bases between the two germline ends. Per the germline V gene, CDR1 is SGHRS and CDR2 is YFSETQ. The CDR3 DNA reads as TGCGCCAGCAGCTCCGGGACATGGGGGGGTGACACTGAAGCTTTCTTT. As protein: CASSSGTWGGDTEAFF.

This clone was seen a few times. The chain recombines TRBV12-5 with TRBJ2-2, with D tentatively TRBD1 (5 bases). Germline CDR1 is LGHNT and CDR2 is FRNRAP. Trimming stripped 1 base from V and 5 bases from J, with 11 bases between. CDR3 length equals 15 residues. As DNA, the CDR3 is TGTGCTAGTGGTTTGGGGGCAGGGCGGACCGGGGAGCTGTTTTTT. Residues: CASGLGAGRTGELFF. Combining the CDR3 with reference TRBV12-5 and TRBJ2-2 gives the whole variable domain DARVTQTPRHKVTEMGQEVTMRCQPILGHNTVFWYRQTMMQGLELLAYFRNRAPLDDSGMPKDRFSAEMPDATLATLKIQPSEPRDSAVYFCASGLGAGRTGELFFGEGSRLTVL.

This clone occurred a few times. The genes are TRBV5-4 and TRBJ2-5; 7 nucleotides line up with TRBD2. The V gene's germline CDR1 is SGHNT and CDR2 YYREEE (reference sequence). The V segment lost 7 bases and the J segment 2 bases; nucleotides outside the gene matches: 11. The CDR3 covers 15 residues. The CDR3 spells CASARGSGGQETQYF. As DNA, the CDR3 is TGTGCCAGCGCGAGGGGATCGGGGGGTCAAGAGACCCAGTACTTC.

This chain links TRBV4-1 with TRBJ2-2, with a possible D match to TRBD2 (5 bases). This CDR3 has 14 residues. V was clipped by 3 bases and J by 7 bases, with 12 bases between them. Germline V gene sequence: CDR1 MGHRA, CDR2 YSYEKL. The CDR3 is CASSQLGLGGELFF. The CDR3 region has the DNA TGCGCCAGCAGCCAGCTAGGACTGGGCGGGGAGCTGTTTTTT.

CDR3 nucleotides: TGTGCCAGTAGTATGGGACAGGGAGGGTCCGATGAGCAGTTCTTC. Residues: CASSMGQGGSDEQFF. This chain connects TRBV19 to TRBJ2-1; 9 nucleotides line up with TRBD1. V shed 3 bases, J shed 8 bases, and the junction held 8 bases outside the gene matches. CDR3 length: 15 amino acids. Per germline, CDR1 LNHDA and CDR2 SQIVND (reference sequence).

The chain joins TRBV11-2 to TRBJ2-1; D is uncertain. The length of the CDR3 is 18 residues. Trimming took 1 base from V and 0 from J, leaving 16 bases between them. Germline V lookup: CDR1 SGHAT, CDR2 FQNNGV. CDR3 amino acids: CASSLGFTSYSSYNEQFF. The DNA of the CDR3 is TGTGCCAGCAGCTTAGGATTTACTTCCTACAGCTCCTACAATGAGCAGTTCTTC.

This chain links TRBV13 with TRBJ2-3, with D perhaps matching TRBD2 (5 bases). V lost 7 bases and J lost 0, with 11 bases in between. The CDR3 has 14 residues. Germline CDR1 is PRHDT and CDR2 is FYEKMQ (reference sequence). CDR3 residues: CASTSGISTDTQYF. CDR3 nucleotides: TGTGCCAGCACCTCGGGGATAAGCACAGATACGCAGTATTTT. Drawing the rest from reference TRBV13 and TRBJ2-3, the complete variable domain is AAGVIQSPRHLIKEKRETATLKCYPIPRHDTVYWYQQGPGQDPQFLISFYEKMQSDKGSIPDRFSAQQFSDYHSELNMSSLELGDSALYFCASTSGISTDTQYFGPGTRLTVL.

Remarks on this clone: Other DNA sequences from this sample encode an identical CDR3 as well. CDR3 sequence (DNA): TGTGCCAGCAGCTTGGCTGGGACAGGGTCCTACGAGCAGTACTTC. Protein product: CASSLAGTGSYEQYF. The chain recombines TRBV5-6 with TRBJ2-7; 9 bases line up with TRBD1. J gave up 1 base and V 0 bases, and 2 bases lay outside the gene matches. The CDR3 is 15 amino acids. Germline V CDR1 and CDR2: SGHDT, YYEEEE. The full variable domain, its missing parts supplied by reference TRBV5-6 and TRBJ2-7, is DAGVTQSPTHLIKTRGQQVTLRCSPKSGHDTVSWYQQALGQGPQFIFQYYEEEERQRGNFPDRFSGHQFPNYSSELNVNALLLGDSALYLCASSLAGTGSYEQYFGPGTRLTVT.

The chain has TRBV19 and TRBJ1-5; 10 bases are shared with TRBD1. Per germline, CDR1 LNHDA and CDR2 SQIVND (reference sequence). The CDR3 spans 15 residues. Losses at the gene ends were 5 bases for V and 8 bases for J; bases not matched to a gene: 9. The CDR3 sequence is CASSSTGQGYEPQHF. The DNA of the CDR3 is TGTGCCAGTAGTTCCACGGGACAGGGGTATGAGCCCCAGCATTTT.

The rearrangement joins TRBV5-6 to TRBJ2-1; tentatively, D is TRBD2 (6 bases). The V end was cut by 7 bases, the J end by 5 bases, with 10 bases between. CDR3 length: 12 amino acids. Germline CDR1 SGHDT, CDR2 YYEEEE. The CDR3 reads CASSRGHNEQFF. CDR3 in DNA: TGTGCCAGCTCGCGGGGTCACAATGAGCAGTTCTTC. The whole variable domain, remainder taken from reference TRBV5-6 and TRBJ2-1, is DAGVTQSPTHLIKTRGQQVTLRCSPKSGHDTVSWYQQALGQGPQFIFQYYEEEERQRGNFPDRFSGHQFPNYSSELNVNALLLGDSALYLCASSRGHNEQFFGPGTRLTVL.

With respect to this clone: The junction differs from germline at one of its ends, possibly a read error. The chain recombines TRBV6-1 with TRBJ2-7; 7 bases match TRBD2. The germline V gene encodes CDR1 MNHNS and CDR2 SASEGT. CDR3 length equals 14 residues. The CDR3 coding sequence is TGTGCCAGCAGTGGATATACCTCTTCGCGGGAGCAGTACTTT. Translated, it gives CASSGYTSSREQYF.

The chain combines TRBV7-6 with TRBJ2-1, with D maybe TRBD2 (6 bases). Germline V gene lookup returns CDR1 SGHVS and CDR2 FNYEAQ. There are 15 residues in the CDR3. The V and J ends lost 4 bases and 0 bases respectively, with 10 bases between them. CDR3 sequence reads: CASSSGGSSYNEQFF. The CDR3 DNA reads TGTGCCAGCAGCTCCGGGGGTAGCTCCTACAATGAGCAGTTCTTC. The variable domain in full, completed from reference TRBV7-6 and TRBJ2-1, reads GAGVSQSPRYKVTKRGQDVALRCDPISGHVSLYWYRQALGQGPEFLTYFNYEAQQDKSGLPNDRFSAERPEGSISTLTIQRTEQRDSAMYRCASSSGGSSYNEQFFGPGTRLTVL.

This sequence joins TRBV30 and TRBJ1-5; D is unclear. V dropped 5 bases and J dropped 4 bases, with 12 bases sitting between them. The CDR3 spans 13 residues. Germline V gene data show CDR1 as GTSNPN and CDR2 as SVGIG (reference sequence). CDR3 bases: TGTGCCTGGTCGGGGATCTTGAATCAGCCCCAGCATTTT. Protein: CAWSGILNQPQHF.

The V call is TRBV6-1, the J call TRBJ2-1, with D possibly being TRBD1 (7 bases). CDR3 length: 14 amino acids. Trimming took 4 bases from V and 7 from J, leaving 14 bases between them. Germline CDR1 and CDR2: MNHNS and SASEGT. CDR3 sequence (DNA): TGTGCCAGCAGTGGCAGGGGGAGGTCAAATGAGCAGTTCTTC. Translated: CASSGRGRSNEQFF.

The chain joins TRBV2 to TRBJ1-5, with D perhaps TRBD1 (6 bases). V was clipped by 2 bases and J by 3 bases, with 17 bases between them. Germline V gene lookup returns CDR1 SNHLY and CDR2 FYNNEI. CDR3 size: 17 residues. The DNA for the CDR3 is TGTGCCAGCAGTGAATATATGGCAGGGGCCTCCAATCAGCCCCAGCATTTT. Protein: CASSEYMAGASNQPQHF.

CDR3 DNA sequence: TGCGCCAGCAGGGGACTAACTAACTACGAGCAGTACGTC. As protein: CASRGLTNYEQYV. The rearrangement links TRBV10-2 to TRBJ2-7, with 7 bases lining up with TRBD2. Losses at the gene ends were 6 bases for V and 3 bases for J; bases not matched to a gene: 5. The CDR3 is 13 amino acids. CDR1 WSHSY and CDR2 SAAADI come from the germline V gene.

Concerning this clone itself: This CDR3 is also generated by other DNA sequences in the sample. CDR3 sequence reads: CASSQEGRVYNEQFF. The DNA of the CDR3 is TGCGCCAGCAGCCAAGAGGGCCGCGTGTACAATGAGCAGTTCTTC. The gene calls are TRBV4-1 and TRBJ2-1; no reliable D call. The CDR3 totals 15 residues. CDR1 is MGHRA, CDR2 YSYEKL, per germline. V was cut by 0 bases and J by 4 bases, with 10 bases left in between.

The CDR3 nucleotides are TGTGCCAGCAGCATCGACAGGGGGCGGGGCTACACCTTC. Amino acids: CASSIDRGRGYTF. The chain employs TRBV5-6 and TRBJ1-2; 10 bases match TRBD1. CDR1 and CDR2 from the germline V gene are SGHDT and YYEEEE. The V and J ends lost 4 bases and 8 bases, in that order; junction bases with no gene match: 5. CDR3 length: 13 amino acids.

The rearrangement links TRBV2 to TRBJ1-3; D is uncertain. The CDR3 has 12 amino acids. Trimming pared 4 bases from V and 9 bases from J, leaving 10 bases between. Germline-derived CDR1 and CDR2 are SNHLY and FYNNEI. The CDR3 DNA reads as TGTGCCAGCAGTGGATCAGAATTCACCATATATTTT. The encoded protein is CASSGSEFTIYF.

This clone was picked up a small number of times. J is TRBJ1-3 and V is TRBV30; D unclear. Trimming shortened V by 2 bases and J by 2 bases, and 7 bases separated the two germline ends. The CDR3 is 13 amino acids. Germline CDR1 GTSNPN, CDR2 SVGIG (reference sequence). The CDR3 DNA follows: TGTGCCTGGAGTCTGGCGGCTGGAAACACCATATATTTT. Translation: CAWSLAAGNTIYF.

This rearrangement joins TRBV6-5 to TRBJ1-6; tentative D call: TRBD1 (5 bases). The V end was cut by 6 bases, the J end by 10 bases, with 13 bases between. This CDR3 has 13 residues. Germline V CDR1 and CDR2: MNHEY, SVGAGI. CDR3 region: CASRGVRSSPLHF. The CDR3 nucleotides are TGTGCCAGCAGAGGGGTTCGCTCCTCACCCCTCCACTTT.

The V call is TRBV29-1, the J call TRBJ2-3; D is undetermined. The germline V gene encodes CDR1 SQVTM and CDR2 ANQGSEA. The length of the CDR3 is 10 residues. V lost 7 bases, J lost 7 bases, and 9 bases lay in between. The CDR3 nucleotides read TGCAGCGCCTATATAAATACGCAGTATTTT. Residues: CSAYINTQYF.